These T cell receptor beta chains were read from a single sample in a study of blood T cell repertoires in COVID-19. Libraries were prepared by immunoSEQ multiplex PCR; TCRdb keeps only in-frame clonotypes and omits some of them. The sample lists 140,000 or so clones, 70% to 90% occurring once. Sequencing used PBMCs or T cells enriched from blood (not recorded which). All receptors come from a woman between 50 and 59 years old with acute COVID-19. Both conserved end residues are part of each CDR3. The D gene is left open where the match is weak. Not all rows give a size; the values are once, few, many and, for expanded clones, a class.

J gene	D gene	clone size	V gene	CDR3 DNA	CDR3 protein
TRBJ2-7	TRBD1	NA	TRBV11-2	TGTGCCAGCAGCTTAGGGACAGGGGGTCCGAACTCCTACGAGCAGTACTTC	CASSLGTGGPNSYEQYF
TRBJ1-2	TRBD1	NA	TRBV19	TGTGCCAGTACCCCCCAGGGGGGTCCTAACTATGGCTACACCTTC	CASTPQGGPNYGYTF
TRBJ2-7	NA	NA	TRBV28	TGTGCCAGCAGTACCTGGGGCCTCTCCTACGAGCAGTACTTC	CASSTWGLSYEQYF
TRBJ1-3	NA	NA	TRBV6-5	TGTGCCAGCAGCGTTGATGTAACTGCTGGAAACACCATATATTTT	CASSVDVTAGNTIYF
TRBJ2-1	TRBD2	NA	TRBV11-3	TGTGCCAGCAGCCGACTAGCGGGAGGGCCCTATGAGCAGTTCTTC	CASSRLAGGPYEQFF
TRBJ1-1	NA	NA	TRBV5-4	TGTGCCAGCAGGCAGACTCAGAACACTGAAGCTTTCTTT	CASRQTQNTEAFF
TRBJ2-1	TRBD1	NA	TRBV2	TGTGCCAGCAGGGGGACAGGGGGCCATGAGCAGTTCTTC	CASRGTGGHEQFF
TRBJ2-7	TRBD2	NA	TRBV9	TGTGCCAGCAGCGTAGAGGATAGCGGGACCAACGAGCAGTACTTC	CASSVEDSGTNEQYF
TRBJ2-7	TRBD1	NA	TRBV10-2	TGCGCCACCAGGGACAGCCCCTACGAGCAGTACTTC	CATRDSPYEQYF
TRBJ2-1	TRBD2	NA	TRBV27	TGTGCCAGCAGTTCGGCTAGCGGGAGTAATGAGCAGTTCTTC	CASSSASGSNEQFF
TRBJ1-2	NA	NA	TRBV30	TGTGCCTGGAACGAGAACTATGGCTACACCTTC	CAWNENYGYTF
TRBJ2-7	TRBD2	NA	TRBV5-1	TGCGCCAGCAGCTCCGGGGAGGGATACGAGCAGTACTTC	CASSSGEGYEQYF
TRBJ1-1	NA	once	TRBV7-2	TGTGCCAGCAGCTTAGCTTCATTATCCCCGGGACACAACACTGAAGCTTTCTTT	CASSLASLSPGHNTEAFF
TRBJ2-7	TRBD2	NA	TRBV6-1	TGTGCCAGCAGTGAAGCTGGGGGGAGGGACCCGCGGTACTTC	CASSEAGGRDPRYF
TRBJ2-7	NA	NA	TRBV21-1	TGTGCCAGCATCAGCGGGAGGACCCCGAACGAGCAGTACTTC	CASISGRTPNEQYF
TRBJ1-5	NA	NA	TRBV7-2	TGTGCCAGCAGCTTAAGGGGAGGGGAATCGGGCGGTCAGCCCCAGCATTTT	CASSLRGGESGGQPQHF